This TCR beta chain was retrieved from a study of T cells after yellow fever vaccination. Study conclusions and caveats: Clonotypes found in both CD4 and CD8 compartments made up a small share. FACS-sorted repertoires could contain abundant clonotypes contaminating from the bulk population.

TCRdb independently ran MiXCR on the 5' RACE reads; one entry per CDR3 protein. The data show a few hundred thousand distinct CDR3 sequences, 7% to 9% seen once. Notes on this clonotype: Its target is unknown.

Deletions cut 4 bases from V and 0 bases from J, with 9 bases between. CDR1 is LGHDT, CDR2 YNNKEL, per germline (reference sequence). The CDR3 consists of 14 residues. The sequence derives from a man aged 18 to 30 who received the YFV17D yellow fever vaccine. Source: PBMCs, taken roughly seven weeks after the first yellow fever vaccination. This rearrangement joins TRBV3-1 to TRBJ1-1; D not certain. CDR3 residues: CASSPETVNTEAFF. As DNA, the CDR3 is TGTGCCAGCAGCCCAGAGACCGTGAACACTGAAGCTTTCTTT.